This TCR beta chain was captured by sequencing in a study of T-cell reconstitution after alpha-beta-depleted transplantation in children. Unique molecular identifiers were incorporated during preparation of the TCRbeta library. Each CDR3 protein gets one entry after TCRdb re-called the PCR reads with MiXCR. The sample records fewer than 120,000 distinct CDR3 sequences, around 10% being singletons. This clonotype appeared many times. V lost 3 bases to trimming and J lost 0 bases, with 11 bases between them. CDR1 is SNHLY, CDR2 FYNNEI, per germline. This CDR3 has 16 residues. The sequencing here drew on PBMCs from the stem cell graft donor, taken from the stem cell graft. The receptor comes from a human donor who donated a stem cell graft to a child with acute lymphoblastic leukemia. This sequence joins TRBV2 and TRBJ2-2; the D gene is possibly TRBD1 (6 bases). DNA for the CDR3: TGTGCCAGCAGTGACCTGGGACATGCGAACACCGGGGAGCTGTTTTTT. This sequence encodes CASSDLGHANTGELFF.